Described below is a single TCR beta chain sequence and its context. This record belongs to a study of breast tumors, draining lymph nodes, adjacent tissues. The CDR3 sequence is 15 residues long. Germline loops: CDR1 DFQATT, CDR2 SNEGSKA (reference sequence). J was trimmed by 2 bases and V by 1 base; bases with no gene match: 5. TCRdb reprocessed the multiplex PCR reads with MiXCR, giving one entry per CDR3 protein. Seen here are approximately 200,000 distinct CDR3 sequences, approximately 33% observed once, and the top ten hold approximately 4.5%. Samples came from axillary lymph nodes draining the breast cancer.

The origin of this receptor is a female donor with breast cancer. Some clones in this sample may be carry-over from other donors' samples. The rearrangement joins TRBV20-1 to TRBJ2-5; TRBD1 agrees at 9 bases. Sequencing was carried out using axillary lymph node tissue. CDR3 sequence (DNA): TGCAGTGCTAGAGGCCCGGGACAGGGTCAAGAGACCCAGTACTTC. Protein: CSARGPGQGQETQYF.